Below, one T cell receptor beta chain is given with its context. TCRdb's copy holds only in-frame clones and misses some; the assay was immunoSEQ multiplex PCR. Of approximately 400,000 clones listed, around 89% were seen once; the top ten hold around an eighth. Seattle enrolled patients during active infection and tracked them longitudinally. This CDR3 has 13 amino acids. The V and J ends lost 4 bases and 3 bases respectively, with 10 bases between them. CDR1 is SGHDT, CDR2 YYEEEE, per germline. The data derive from a study of blood T cell repertoires in COVID-19. On the study more broadly: Samples taken during acute and convalescent COVID-19 were collected in the United States, Italy and Spain. PBMCs, B-cell-depleted T cells, or T cells were the source of the cDNA or gDNA that made up the material.

The chain uses TRBV5-6 and TRBJ1-2; D is perhaps TRBD1 (5 bases). The sample was peripheral blood. The TCR comes from a woman aged 50 to 60 with COVID-19, enrolled during active disease. The DNA of the CDR3 is TGTGCCAGCAGCCTCGGGGGGGACTATGGCTACACCTTC. Protein: CASSLGGDYGYTF.